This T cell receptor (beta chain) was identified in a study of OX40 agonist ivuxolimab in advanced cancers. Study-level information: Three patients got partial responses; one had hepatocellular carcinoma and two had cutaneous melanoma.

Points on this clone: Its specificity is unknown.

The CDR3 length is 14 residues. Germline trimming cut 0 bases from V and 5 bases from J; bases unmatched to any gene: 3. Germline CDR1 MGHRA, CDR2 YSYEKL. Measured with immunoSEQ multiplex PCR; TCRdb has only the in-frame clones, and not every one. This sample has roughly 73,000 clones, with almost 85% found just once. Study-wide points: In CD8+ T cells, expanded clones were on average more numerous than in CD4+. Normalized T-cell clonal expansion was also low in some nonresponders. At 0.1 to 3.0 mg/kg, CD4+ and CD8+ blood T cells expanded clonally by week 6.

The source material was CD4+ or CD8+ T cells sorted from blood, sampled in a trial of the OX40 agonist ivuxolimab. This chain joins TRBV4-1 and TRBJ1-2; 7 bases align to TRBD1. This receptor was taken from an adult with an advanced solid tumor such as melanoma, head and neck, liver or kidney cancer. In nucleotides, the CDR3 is TGCGCCAGCAGCCAAGAGGGGACAGAGTATGGCTACACCTTC. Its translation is CASSQEGTEYGYTF.